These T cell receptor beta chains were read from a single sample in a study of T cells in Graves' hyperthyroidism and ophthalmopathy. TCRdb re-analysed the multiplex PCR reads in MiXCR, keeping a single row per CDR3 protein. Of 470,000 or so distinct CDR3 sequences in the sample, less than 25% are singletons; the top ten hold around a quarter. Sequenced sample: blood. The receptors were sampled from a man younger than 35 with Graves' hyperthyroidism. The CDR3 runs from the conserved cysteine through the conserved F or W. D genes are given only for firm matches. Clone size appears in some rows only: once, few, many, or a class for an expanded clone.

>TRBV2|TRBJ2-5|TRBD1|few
TGTGCCAGCAAAGGTCGACAGGGGCGGGAAGAGACCCAGTACTTC
CASKGRQGREETQYF
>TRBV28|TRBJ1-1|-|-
TGTGCCAGCAGACCGACACCGAACACTGAAGCTTTCTTT
CASRPTPNTEAFF
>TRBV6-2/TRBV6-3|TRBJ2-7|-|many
TGTGCCAGCAGTCACGGAGACTACGAGCAGTACTTC
CASSHGDYEQYF
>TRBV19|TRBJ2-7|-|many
TGTGCCAGTTCCATCCGGGACGGGCTCCCCCGCGAGCAGTACTTC
CASSIRDGLPREQYF
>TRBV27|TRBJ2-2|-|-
TGTGCCAGCAGTCTAAGTTTGATGGCCGTGGAGCTGTTTTTT
CASSLSLMAVELFF
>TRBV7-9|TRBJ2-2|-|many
TGTGCCAGCAGCGGCGGTGGTCGAAACACCGGGGAGCTGTTTTTT
CASSGGGRNTGELFF
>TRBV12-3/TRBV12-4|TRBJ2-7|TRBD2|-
TGTGCCAGCAGTTTCAGGCTAGCGGGAGCTGACGAGCAGTACTTC
CASSFRLAGADEQYF
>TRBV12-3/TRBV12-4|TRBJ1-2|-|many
TGTGCCAGCAGTTTCGGGGGCTACCGAGGCTACACCTTC
CASSFGGYRGYTF
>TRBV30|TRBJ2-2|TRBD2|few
TGTGCCTGGAGTAGTCTAGCGGGACCCGGGGAGCTGTTTTTT
CAWSSLAGPGELFF
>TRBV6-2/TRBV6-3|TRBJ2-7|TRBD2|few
TGTGCCAGCAGGCCCGCCGGGGGGGCCGCCGAGCAGTACTTC
CASRPAGGAAEQYF
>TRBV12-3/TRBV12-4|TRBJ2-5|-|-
TGTGCCAGCAGCGAGACATTAGAGACCCAGTACTTC
CASSETLETQYF
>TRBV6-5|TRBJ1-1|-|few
TGTGCCAGCAGTTACTCGACACTCGGAGGGACTGGAGCTTTCTTT
CASSYSTLGGTGAFF
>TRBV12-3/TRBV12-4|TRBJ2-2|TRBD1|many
TGTGCCAGCAGTCCGCCGGGACAGACCAACACCGGGGAGCTGTTTTTT
CASSPPGQTNTGELFF
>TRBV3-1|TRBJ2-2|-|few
TGTGCCAGCAGCTTGAGTGAGCTGAACACCGGGGAGCTGTTTTTT
CASSLSELNTGELFF
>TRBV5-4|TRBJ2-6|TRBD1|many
TGTGCCAGCAGCATAGGGGGCGCTGGGGCCAACGTCCTGACTTTC
CASSIGGAGANVLTF
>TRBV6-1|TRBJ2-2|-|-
TGTGCCAGCAGTGAAGATGGCATCTTGAACACCGGGGAGCTGTTTTTT
CASSEDGILNTGELFF
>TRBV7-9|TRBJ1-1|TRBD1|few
TGTGCCAGCAGCTCCCAGGGGGGGGCTGAAGCTTTCTTT
CASSSQGGAEAFF
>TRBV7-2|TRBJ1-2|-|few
TGTGCCAGCGGCCAGGGGTTTGGATATGGCTACACCTTC
CASGQGFGYGYTF
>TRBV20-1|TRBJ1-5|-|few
TGCAGTGCTAGAGATATGGAGGGGACCAATCAGCCCCAGCATTTT
CSARDMEGTNQPQHF
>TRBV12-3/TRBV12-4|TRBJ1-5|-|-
TGTGCCAGCAGTTTGACGGCCGTTAGCAATCAGCCCCAGCATTTT
CASSLTAVSNQPQHF